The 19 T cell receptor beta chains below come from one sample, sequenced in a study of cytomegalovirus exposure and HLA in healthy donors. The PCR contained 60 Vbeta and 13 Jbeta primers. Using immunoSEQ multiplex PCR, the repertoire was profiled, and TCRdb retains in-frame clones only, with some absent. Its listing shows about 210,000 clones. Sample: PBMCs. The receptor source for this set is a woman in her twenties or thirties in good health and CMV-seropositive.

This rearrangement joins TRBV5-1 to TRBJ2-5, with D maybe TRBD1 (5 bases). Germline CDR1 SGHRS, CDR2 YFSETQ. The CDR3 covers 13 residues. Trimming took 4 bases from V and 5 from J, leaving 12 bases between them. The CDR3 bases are TGCGCCAGCAGCCGTCAAGGGGATGAGACCCAGTACTTC. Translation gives CASSRQGDETQYF. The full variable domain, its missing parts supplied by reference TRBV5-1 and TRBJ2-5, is KAGVTQTPRYLIKTRGQQVTLSCSPISGHRSVSWYQQTPGQGLQFLFEYFSETQRNKGNFPGRFSGRQFSNSRSEMNVSTLELGDSALYLCASSRQGDETQYFGPGTRLLVL.

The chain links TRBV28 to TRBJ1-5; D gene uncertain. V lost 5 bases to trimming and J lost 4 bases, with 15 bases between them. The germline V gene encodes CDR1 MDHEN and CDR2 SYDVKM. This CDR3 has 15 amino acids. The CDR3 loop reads CASSPPERGNQPQHF. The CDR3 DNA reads TGTGCCAGCAGTCCCCCGGAACGGGGAAATCAGCCCCAGCATTTT.

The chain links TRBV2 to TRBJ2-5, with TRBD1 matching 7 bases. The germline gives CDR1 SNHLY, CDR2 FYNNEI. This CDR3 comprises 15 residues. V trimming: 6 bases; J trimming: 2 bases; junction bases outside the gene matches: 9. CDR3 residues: CASRSGTVLQETQYF. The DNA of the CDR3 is TGTGCCAGCAGGTCTGGGACAGTGTTACAAGAGACCCAGTACTTC. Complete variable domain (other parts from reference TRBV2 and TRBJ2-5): EPEVTQTPSHQVTQMGQEVILRCVPISNHLYFYWYRQILGQKVEFLVSFYNNEISEKSEIFDDQFSVERPDGSNFTLKIRSTKLEDSAMYFCASRSGTVLQETQYFGPGTRLLVL.

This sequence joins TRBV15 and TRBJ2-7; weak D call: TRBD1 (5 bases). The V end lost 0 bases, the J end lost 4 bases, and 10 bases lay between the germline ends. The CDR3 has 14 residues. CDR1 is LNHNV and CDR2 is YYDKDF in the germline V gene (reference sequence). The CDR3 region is CATSRDPTEYEQYF. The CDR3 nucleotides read TGTGCCACCAGCAGAGACCCGACAGAGTACGAGCAGTACTTC.

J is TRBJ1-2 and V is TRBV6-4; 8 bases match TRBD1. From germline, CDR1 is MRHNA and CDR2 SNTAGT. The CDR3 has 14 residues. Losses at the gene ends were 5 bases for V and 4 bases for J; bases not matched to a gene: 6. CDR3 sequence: CASSPGTGRYGYTF. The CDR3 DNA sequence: TGTGCCAGCAGTCCTGGGACAGGACGCTATGGCTACACCTTC.

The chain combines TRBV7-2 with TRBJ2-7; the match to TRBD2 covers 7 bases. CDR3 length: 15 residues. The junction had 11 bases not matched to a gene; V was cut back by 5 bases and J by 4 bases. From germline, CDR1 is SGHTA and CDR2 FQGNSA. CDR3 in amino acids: CASSPSGGGRYEQYF. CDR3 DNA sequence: TGTGCCAGCAGCCCCAGTGGGGGAGGGAGATACGAGCAGTACTTC.

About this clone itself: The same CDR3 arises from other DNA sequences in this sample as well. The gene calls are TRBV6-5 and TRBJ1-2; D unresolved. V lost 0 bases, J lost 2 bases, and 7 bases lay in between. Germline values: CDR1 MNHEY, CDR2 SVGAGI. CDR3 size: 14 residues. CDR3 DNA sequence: TGTGCCAGCAGTTACTCGGGAGCGAACTATGGCTACACCTTC. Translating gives CASSYSGANYGYTF.

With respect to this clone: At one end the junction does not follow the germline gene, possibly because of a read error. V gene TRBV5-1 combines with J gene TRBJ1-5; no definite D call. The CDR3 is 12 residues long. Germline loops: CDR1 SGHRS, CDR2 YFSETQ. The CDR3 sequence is CASSLGERPQHF. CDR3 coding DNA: TGTGCCAGCAGCTTGGGTGAGAGGCCCCAGCATTTT.

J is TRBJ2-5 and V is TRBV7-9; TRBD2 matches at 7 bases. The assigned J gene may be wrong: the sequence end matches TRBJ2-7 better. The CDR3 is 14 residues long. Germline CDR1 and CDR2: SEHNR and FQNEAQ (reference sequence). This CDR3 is CASSFGLVSYEQYF. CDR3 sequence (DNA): TGTGCCAGCAGCTTCGGACTAGTCTCCTACGAGCAGTACTTC.

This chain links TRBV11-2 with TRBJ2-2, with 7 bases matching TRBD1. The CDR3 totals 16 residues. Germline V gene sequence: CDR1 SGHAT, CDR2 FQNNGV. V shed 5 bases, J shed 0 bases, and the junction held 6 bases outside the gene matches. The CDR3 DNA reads TGTGCCAGCAGCCGAACAGACAGGGCGAACACCGGGGAGCTGTTTTTT. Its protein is CASSRTDRANTGELFF.

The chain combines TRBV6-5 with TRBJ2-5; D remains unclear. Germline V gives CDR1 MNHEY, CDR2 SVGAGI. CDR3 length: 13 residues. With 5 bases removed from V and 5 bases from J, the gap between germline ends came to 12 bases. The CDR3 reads CASSRSPRETQYF. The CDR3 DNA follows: TGTGCCAGCAGTCGCTCCCCTCGGGAGACCCAGTACTTC.

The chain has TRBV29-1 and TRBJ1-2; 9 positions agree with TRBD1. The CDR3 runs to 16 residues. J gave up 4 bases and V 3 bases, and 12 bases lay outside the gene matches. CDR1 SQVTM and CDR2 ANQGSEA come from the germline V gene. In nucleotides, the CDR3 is TGCAGCGTTGACCGGACAGGGGCCCTCTCTGGCTATGGCTACACCTTC. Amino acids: CSVDRTGALSGYGYTF.

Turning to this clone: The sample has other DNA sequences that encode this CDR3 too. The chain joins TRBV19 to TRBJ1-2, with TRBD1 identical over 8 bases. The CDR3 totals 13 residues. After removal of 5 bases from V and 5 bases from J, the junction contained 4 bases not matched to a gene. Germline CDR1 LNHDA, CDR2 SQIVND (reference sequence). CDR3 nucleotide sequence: TGTGCCAGTAGTCCAGGACAGGGATATGGCTACACCTTC. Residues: CASSPGQGYGYTF.

CDR3 bases: TGTGCCAGCTCACCCCGGACAGTGCGAATCGACACCGGGGAGCTGTTTTTT. It translates to CASSPRTVRIDTGELFF. The J gene is TRBJ2-2, the V gene TRBV18, with D possibly matching TRBD1 (6 bases). The V gene's germline CDR1 is KGHSH and CDR2 LQKENI. Trimming took 3 bases from V and 3 from J, leaving 17 bases between them. The CDR3 is made up of 17 amino acids.

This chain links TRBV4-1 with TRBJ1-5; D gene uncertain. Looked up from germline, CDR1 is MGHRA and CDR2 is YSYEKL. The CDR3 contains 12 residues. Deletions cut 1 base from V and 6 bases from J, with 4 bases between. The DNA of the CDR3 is TGCGCCAGCAGCCAAGTCGGTCAGCCCCAGCATTTT. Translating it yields CASSQVGQPQHF.

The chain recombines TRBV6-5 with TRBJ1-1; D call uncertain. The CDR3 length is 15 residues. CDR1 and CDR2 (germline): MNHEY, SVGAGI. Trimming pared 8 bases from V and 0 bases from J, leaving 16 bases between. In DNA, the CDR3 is TGTGCCAGCTCTCCTTACAGAAGACTGAACACTGAAGCTTTCTTT. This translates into CASSPYRRLNTEAFF.

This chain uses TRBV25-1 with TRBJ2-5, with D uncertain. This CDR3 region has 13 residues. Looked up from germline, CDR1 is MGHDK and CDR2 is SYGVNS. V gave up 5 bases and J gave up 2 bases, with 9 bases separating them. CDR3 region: CASSIGGQETQYF. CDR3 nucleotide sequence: TGTGCCAGCAGTATAGGCGGACAAGAGACCCAGTACTTC.

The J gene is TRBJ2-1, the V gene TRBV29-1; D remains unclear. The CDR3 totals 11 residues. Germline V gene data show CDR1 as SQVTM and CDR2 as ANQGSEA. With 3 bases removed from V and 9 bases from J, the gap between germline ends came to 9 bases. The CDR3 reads CSVDAFTEQFF. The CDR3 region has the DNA TGCAGCGTTGACGCGTTTACTGAGCAGTTCTTC.

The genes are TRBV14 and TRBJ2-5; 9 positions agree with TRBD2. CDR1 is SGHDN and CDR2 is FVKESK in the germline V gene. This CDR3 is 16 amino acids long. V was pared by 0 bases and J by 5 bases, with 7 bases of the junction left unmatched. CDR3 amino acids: CASSQDALAGWETQYF. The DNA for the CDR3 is TGTGCCAGCAGCCAAGATGCCCTAGCGGGATGGGAGACCCAGTACTTC. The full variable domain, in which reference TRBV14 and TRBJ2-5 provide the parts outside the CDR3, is EAGVTQFPSHSVIEKGQTVTLRCDPISGHDNLYWYRRVMGKEIKFLLHFVKESKQDESGMPNNRFLAERTGGTYSTLKVQPAELEDSGVYFCASSQDALAGWETQYFGPGTRLLVL.